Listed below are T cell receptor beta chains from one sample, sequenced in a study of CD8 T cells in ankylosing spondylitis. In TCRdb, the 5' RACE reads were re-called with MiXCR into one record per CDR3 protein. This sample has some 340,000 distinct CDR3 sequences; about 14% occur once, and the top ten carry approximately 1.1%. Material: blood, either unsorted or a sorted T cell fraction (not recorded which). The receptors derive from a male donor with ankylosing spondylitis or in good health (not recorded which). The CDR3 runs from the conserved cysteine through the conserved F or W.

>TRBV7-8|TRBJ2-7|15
CASSFNRGGSYEQYF
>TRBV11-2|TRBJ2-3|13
CASSYNRGDTQYF
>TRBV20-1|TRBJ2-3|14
CSAPTGEGTDTQYF
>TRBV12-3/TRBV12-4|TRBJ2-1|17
CASSFKGAILSYNEQFF
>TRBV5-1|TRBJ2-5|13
CASSPQVTETQYF
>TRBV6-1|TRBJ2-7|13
CASSTGRRYEQYF
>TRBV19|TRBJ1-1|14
CASSMSRARTEAFF
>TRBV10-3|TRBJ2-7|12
CAITSAEYEQYF
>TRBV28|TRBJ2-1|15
CASSEPTGPRNEQFF
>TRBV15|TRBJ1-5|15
CATSRVKGARQPQHF
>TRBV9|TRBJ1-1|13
CASSVVSASEAFF
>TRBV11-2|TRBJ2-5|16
CASSSLAGGSQETQYF
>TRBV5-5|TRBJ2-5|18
CASSYPAGREMRQETQYF
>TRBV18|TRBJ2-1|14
CASSPGVAYNEQFF
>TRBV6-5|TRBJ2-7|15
CASSYSRQSDYEQYF
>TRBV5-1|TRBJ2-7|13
CASSLGGEIEQYF
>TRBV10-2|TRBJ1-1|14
CASRKELMNTEAFF
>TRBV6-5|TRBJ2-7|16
CASSYSMPGGIYEQYF
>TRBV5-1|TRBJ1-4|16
CASSTTGTGGNEKLFF
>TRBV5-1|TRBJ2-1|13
CASSLDHDNEQFF
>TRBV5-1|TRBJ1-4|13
CASSGATNEKLFF
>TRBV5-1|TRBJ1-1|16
CASSLTLGTGPRRAFF
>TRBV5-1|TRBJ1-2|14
CASSFDSSGYGYTF
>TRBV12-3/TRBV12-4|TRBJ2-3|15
CASKRLAGEADTQYF
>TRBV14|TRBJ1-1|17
CASSQGRLRLTNTEAFF
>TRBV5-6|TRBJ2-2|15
CASSSLGVADGELFF
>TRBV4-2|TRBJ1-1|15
CASSQRQIGQGEAFF
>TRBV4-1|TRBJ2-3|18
CASSPGLAGKTSTDTQYF
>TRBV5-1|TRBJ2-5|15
CASSPVRLPQETQYF
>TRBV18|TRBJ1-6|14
CASSKDRNNSPLHF
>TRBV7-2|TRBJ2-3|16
CASSPGFSGITDTQYF
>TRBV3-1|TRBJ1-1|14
CASSPQAGRAEAFF
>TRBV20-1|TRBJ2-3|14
CSARRQGGTDTQYF
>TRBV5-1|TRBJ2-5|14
CASRPGGDQETQYF
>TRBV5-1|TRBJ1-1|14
CASRRGEVNTEAFF
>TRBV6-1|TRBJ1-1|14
CASHPDRVEPEAFF
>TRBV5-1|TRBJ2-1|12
CASSLGLDEQFF
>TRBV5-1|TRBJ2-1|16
CASSLSGAQFGNEQFF
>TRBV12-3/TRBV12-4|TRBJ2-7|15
CASSTSFAGGYEQYF
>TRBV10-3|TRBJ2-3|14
CATYSGLATDTQYF
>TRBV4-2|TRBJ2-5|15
CASSQEGGGQETQYF
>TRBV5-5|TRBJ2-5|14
CASSLGSRIETQYF
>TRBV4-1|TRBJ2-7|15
CASSPQGVSSYEQYF
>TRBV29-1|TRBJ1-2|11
CSVDREAGYTF
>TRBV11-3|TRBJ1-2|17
CASSLEGRSGENYGYTF
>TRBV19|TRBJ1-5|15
CASSALQGVNQPQHF